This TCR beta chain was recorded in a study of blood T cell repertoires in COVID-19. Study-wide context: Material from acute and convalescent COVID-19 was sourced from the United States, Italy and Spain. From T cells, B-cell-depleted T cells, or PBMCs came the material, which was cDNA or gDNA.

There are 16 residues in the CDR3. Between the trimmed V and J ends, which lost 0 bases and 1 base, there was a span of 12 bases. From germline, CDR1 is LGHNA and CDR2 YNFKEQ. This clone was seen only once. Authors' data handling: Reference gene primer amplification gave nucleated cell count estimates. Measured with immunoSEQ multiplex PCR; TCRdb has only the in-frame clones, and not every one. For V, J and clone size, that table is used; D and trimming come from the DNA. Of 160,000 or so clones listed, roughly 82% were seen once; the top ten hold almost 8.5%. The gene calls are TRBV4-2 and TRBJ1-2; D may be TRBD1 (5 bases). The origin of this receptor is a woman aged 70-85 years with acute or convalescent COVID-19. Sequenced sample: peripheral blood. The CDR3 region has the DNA TGTGCCAGCAGCCAAGATAGCCAGGGAAGTAACTATGGCTACACCTTC. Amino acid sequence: CASSQDSQGSNYGYTF.